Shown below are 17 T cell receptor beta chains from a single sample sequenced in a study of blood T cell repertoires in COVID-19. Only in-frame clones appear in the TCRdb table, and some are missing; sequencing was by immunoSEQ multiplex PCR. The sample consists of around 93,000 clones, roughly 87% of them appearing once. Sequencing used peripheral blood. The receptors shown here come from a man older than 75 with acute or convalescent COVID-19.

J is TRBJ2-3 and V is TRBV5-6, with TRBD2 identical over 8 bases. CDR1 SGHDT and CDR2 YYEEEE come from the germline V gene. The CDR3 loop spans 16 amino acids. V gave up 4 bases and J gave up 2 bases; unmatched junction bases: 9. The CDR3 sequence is CASSLEAGALTDTQYF. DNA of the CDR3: TGTGCCAGCAGCCTAGAAGCGGGGGCCCTCACAGATACGCAGTATTTT.

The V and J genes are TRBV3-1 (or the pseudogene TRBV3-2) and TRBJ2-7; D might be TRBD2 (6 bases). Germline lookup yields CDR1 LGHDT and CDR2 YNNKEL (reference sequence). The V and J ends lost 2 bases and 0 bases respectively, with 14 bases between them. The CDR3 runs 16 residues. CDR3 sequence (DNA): TGTGCCAGCAGCCAATATGGGGGAGGCGACTCCTACGAGCAGTACTTC. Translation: CASSQYGGGDSYEQYF.

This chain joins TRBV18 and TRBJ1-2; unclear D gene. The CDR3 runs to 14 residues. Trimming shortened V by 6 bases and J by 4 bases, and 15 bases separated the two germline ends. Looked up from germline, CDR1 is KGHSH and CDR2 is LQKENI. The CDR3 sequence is CASSLSADSYGYTF. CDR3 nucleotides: TGTGCCAGCTCCCTATCGGCGGATTCCTATGGCTACACCTTC.

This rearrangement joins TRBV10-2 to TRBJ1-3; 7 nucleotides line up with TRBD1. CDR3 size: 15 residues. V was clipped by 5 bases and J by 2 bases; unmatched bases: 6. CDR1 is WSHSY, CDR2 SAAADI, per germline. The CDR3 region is CASSSQGMTGNTIYF. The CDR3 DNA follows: TGCGCCAGCAGTTCACAGGGGATGACTGGAAACACCATATATTTT.

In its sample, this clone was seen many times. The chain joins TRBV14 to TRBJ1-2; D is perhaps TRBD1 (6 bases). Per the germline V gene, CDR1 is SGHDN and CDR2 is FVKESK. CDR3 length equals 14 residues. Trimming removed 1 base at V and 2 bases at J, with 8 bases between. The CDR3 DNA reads TGTGCCAGCAGCCAAGTGCAGGGGAACTATGGCTACACCTTC. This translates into CASSQVQGNYGYTF.

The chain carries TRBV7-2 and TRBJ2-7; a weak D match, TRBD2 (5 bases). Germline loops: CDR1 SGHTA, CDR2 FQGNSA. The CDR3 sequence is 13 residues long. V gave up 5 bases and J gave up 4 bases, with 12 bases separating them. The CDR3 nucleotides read TGTGCCAGCAGCCCTCGGACTGCGTACGAGCAGTACTTC. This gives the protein CASSPRTAYEQYF.

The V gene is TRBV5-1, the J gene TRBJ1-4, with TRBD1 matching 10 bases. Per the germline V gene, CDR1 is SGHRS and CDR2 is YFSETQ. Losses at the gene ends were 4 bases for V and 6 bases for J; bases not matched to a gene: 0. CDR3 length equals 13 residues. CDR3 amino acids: CASSGTGDEKLFF. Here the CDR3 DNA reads TGCGCCAGCAGCGGGACAGGGGATGAAAAACTGTTTTTT.

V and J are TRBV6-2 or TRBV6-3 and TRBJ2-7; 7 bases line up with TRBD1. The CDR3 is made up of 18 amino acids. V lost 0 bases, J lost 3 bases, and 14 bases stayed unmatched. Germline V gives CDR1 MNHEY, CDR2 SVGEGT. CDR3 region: CASSYSLGRQGGVYEQYF. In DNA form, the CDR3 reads TGTGCCAGCAGTTACTCATTAGGACGACAAGGGGGCGTCTACGAGCAGTACTTC.

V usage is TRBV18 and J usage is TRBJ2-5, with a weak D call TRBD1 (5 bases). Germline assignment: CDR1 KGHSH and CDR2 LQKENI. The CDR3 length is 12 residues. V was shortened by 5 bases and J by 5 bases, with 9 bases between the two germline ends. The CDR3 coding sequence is TGTGCCAGCTCAAAGGGGCGTGAGACCCAGTACTTC. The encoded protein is CASSKGRETQYF.

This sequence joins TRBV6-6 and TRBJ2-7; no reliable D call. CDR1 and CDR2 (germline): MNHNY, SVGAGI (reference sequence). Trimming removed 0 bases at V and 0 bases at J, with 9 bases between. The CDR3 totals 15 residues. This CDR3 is CASSYSRVNSYEQYF. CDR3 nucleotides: TGTGCCAGCAGTTACTCGCGAGTTAACTCCTACGAGCAGTACTTC.

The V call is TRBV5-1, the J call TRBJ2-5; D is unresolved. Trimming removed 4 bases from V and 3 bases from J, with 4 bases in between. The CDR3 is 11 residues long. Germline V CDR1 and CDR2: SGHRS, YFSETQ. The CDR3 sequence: CASSREETQYF. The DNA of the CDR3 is TGCGCCAGCAGCCGAGAAGAGACCCAGTACTTC.

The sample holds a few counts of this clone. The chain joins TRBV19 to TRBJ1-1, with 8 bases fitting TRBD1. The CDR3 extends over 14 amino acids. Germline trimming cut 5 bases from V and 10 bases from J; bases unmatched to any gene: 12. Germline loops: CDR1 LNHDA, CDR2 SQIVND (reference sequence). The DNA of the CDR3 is TGTGCCAGTAGTCCCGGGACAGGATCGAGGACAGCTTTCTTT. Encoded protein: CASSPGTGSRTAFF.

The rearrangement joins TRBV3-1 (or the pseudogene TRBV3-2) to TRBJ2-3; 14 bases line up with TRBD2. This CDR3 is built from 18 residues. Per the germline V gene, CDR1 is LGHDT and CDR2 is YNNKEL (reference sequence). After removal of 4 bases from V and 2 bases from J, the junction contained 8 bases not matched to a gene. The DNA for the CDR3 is TGTGCCAGCAGCCGGGGGACTAGCGGGGGCCAATTCACAGATACGCAGTATTTT. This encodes CASSRGTSGGQFTDTQYF.

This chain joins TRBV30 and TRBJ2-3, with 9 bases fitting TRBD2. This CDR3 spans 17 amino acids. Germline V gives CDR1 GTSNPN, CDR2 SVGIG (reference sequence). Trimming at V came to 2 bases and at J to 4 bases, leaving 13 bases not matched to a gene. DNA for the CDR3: TGTGCCTGGAGTAGGGAGACTAGCGGCCCCTGGGCAGATACGCAGTATTTT. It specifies CAWSRETSGPWADTQYF.

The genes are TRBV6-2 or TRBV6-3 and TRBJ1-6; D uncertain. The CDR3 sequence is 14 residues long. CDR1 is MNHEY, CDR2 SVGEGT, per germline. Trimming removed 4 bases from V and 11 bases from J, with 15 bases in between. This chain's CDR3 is CASSFGIRDPPLHF. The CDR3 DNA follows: TGTGCCAGCAGTTTTGGGATACGGGATCCACCCCTCCACTTT.

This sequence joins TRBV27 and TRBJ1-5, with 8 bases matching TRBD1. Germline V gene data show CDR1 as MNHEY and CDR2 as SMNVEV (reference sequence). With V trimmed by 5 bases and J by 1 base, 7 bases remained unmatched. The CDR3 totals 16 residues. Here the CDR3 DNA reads TGTGCCAGCAGTCCCTGGACAGGGTCAAGCAATCAGCCCCAGCATTTT. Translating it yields CASSPWTGSSNQPQHF.

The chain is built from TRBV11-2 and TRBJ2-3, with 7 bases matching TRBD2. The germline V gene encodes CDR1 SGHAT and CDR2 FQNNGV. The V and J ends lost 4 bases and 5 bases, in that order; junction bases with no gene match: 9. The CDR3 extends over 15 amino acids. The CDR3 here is CASSSWGGTLDTQYF. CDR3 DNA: TGTGCCAGCAGCTCGTGGGGGGGAACTTTAGATACGCAGTATTTT.